Following are 22 T cell receptor beta chains from one sample sequenced in a study of blood T cell repertoires in COVID-19. The repertoire was sequenced with immunoSEQ multiplex PCR; TCRdb's copy has only in-frame clones and lacks some. The sample records tens of thousands of clones, roughly 84% being singletons. The sequenced material came from peripheral blood. Every receptor here comes from a woman aged 80 or over with acute or convalescent COVID-19.

The chain has TRBV19 and TRBJ1-5; 8 nucleotides align to TRBD1. CDR1 is LNHDA, CDR2 SQIVND, per germline (reference sequence). The CDR3 is 16 residues long. J was trimmed by 3 bases and V by 0 bases; bases with no gene match: 4. In DNA, the CDR3 is TGTGCCAGTAGTATAGAGGGACAGGCTTTCAATCAGCCCCAGCATTTT. Its protein product is CASSIEGQAFNQPQHF.

The chain combines TRBV19 with TRBJ2-1, with TRBD2 matching over 8 bases. This CDR3 has 13 amino acids. Germline CDR1 LNHDA, CDR2 SQIVND (reference sequence). J gave up 9 bases and V 5 bases, and 6 bases lay outside the gene matches. CDR3 in amino acids: CASSAGLDGEQFF. In DNA form, the CDR3 reads TGTGCCAGTAGTGCGGGACTAGATGGTGAGCAGTTCTTC.

The CDR3 sequence: CASRVLARNEQFF. Here the CDR3 DNA reads TGTGCCAGCAGGGTACTAGCACGGAATGAGCAGTTCTTC. The V and J genes are TRBV27 and TRBJ2-1; TRBD2 might be the D (6 bases). The CDR3 totals 13 residues. Trimming removed 6 bases at V and 7 bases at J, with 13 bases between. The germline V gene encodes CDR1 MNHEY and CDR2 SMNVEV (reference sequence).

The chain uses TRBV28 and TRBJ2-3; unclear D gene. This CDR3 is built from 15 residues. Germline lookup yields CDR1 MDHEN and CDR2 SYDVKM. V lost 2 bases to trimming and J lost 2 bases, with 11 bases between them. The CDR3 loop is CASSLGVRLTDTQYF. The CDR3 DNA is TGTGCCAGCAGTTTAGGAGTTCGACTCACAGATACGCAGTATTTT.

The rearrangement links TRBV3-1 (or the pseudogene TRBV3-2) to TRBJ2-3; TRBD2 matches at 7 bases. The trim removed 0 bases at V and 9 bases at J, leaving 15 bases unmatched. CDR1 is LGHDT, CDR2 YNNKEL, per germline (reference sequence). The CDR3 contains 17 residues. The CDR3 nucleotides read TGTGCCAGCAGCCAAGAAGTCGGGGAGGGCCCTCCAGGGACGCAGTATTTT. This sequence encodes CASSQEVGEGPPGTQYF.

The chain joins TRBV28 to TRBJ2-6; weak D call: TRBD2 (6 bases). This CDR3 has 19 residues. Deletions cut 5 bases from V and 5 bases from J, with 25 bases between. Germline CDR1 MDHEN, CDR2 SYDVKM. In nucleotides, the CDR3 is TGTGCCAGCAGTGAAAACCCGGGCGGGACTTCGTTCTGGGCCAACGTCCTGACTTTC. Translating gives CASSENPGGTSFWANVLTF.

This chain connects TRBV5-1 to TRBJ1-6; TRBD1 matches at 7 bases. The germline CDR1 and CDR2 sequences are SGHRS and YFSETQ. Trimming cost V 0 bases and J 9 bases; bases outside gene matches: 6. There are 15 residues in the CDR3. The CDR3 spells CASSLEGQKSSPLHF. For the CDR3, the DNA is TGCGCCAGCAGCTTGGAGGGACAGAAGTCTTCACCCCTCCACTTT.

The chain is built from TRBV5-1 and TRBJ1-3; 7 nucleotides agree with TRBD1. J was trimmed by 3 bases and V by 0 bases; bases with no gene match: 3. In germline, CDR1 is SGHRS, CDR2 YFSETQ. This CDR3 contains 15 residues. The CDR3 bases are TGCGCCAGCAGCTTGGCACAGGGGTTTGGAAACACCATATATTTT. This gives the protein CASSLAQGFGNTIYF.

V and J are TRBV9 and TRBJ2-2; 8 nucleotides align to TRBD2. The CDR3 runs 16 residues. Germline CDR1 reads SGDLS; CDR2 reads YYNGEE. The V segment lost 0 bases and the J segment 2 bases; nucleotides outside the gene matches: 3. The CDR3 loop reads CASSVGVAGNTGELFF. As DNA, the CDR3 is TGTGCCAGCAGCGTAGGTGTAGCGGGAAACACCGGGGAGCTGTTTTTT.

V and J are TRBV6-6 and TRBJ1-2, with D unresolved. The V gene lost 1 base and the J gene lost 4 bases, with 16 bases spanning the gap. CDR1 and CDR2 from the germline V gene are MNHNY and SVGAGI (reference sequence). The CDR3 sequence is 16 residues long. The CDR3 nucleotides are TGTGCCAGCAGTTACTACGCACAGCGGCAAACCTATGGCTACACCTTC. Translation gives CASSYYAQRQTYGYTF.

CDR3 DNA sequence: TGTGCCACCAGTGATACACCATTAGCCCCCTATAATTCACCCCTCCACTTT. Its translation: CATSDTPLAPYNSPLHF. The chain carries TRBV24-1 and TRBJ1-6; D not certain. Germline assignment: CDR1 KGHDR and CDR2 SFDVKD. V was cut by 3 bases and J by 2 bases, with 13 bases left in between. This CDR3 spans 17 amino acids.

This sequence joins TRBV2 and TRBJ2-3; a possible D gene is TRBD2 (6 bases). The CDR3 length is 15 residues. The V gene's germline CDR1 is SNHLY and CDR2 FYNNEI. V dropped 4 bases and J dropped 5 bases, with 16 bases sitting between them. DNA of the CDR3: TGTGCCAGCAGTGGCCGAGGAGGGAAAAGAGATACGCAGTATTTT. Translating gives CASSGRGGKRDTQYF.

The rearrangement uses TRBV7-2 and TRBJ2-7; 9 nucleotides agree with TRBD2. V was clipped by 0 bases and J by 6 bases; unmatched bases: 3. This CDR3 has 14 amino acids. Germline values: CDR1 SGHTA, CDR2 FQGNSA. Here the CDR3 reads CASSLASGGLEQYF. The CDR3 nucleotides are TGTGCCAGCAGCTTAGCTAGCGGGGGCCTCGAGCAGTACTTC.

The J gene is TRBJ2-1, the V gene TRBV7-9; no clear D gene. This CDR3 comprises 13 residues. Germline assignment: CDR1 SEHNR and CDR2 FQNEAQ (reference sequence). Trimming pared 2 bases from V and 5 bases from J, leaving 7 bases between. The CDR3 reads CASSLSANNEQFF. The CDR3 DNA reads as TGTGCCAGCAGCTTATCAGCGAACAATGAGCAGTTCTTC.

This clone was detected once. V usage is TRBV6-6 and J usage is TRBJ2-3; 9 positions match TRBD1. The CDR3 is 13 residues long. The junction had 3 bases not matched to a gene; V was cut back by 11 bases and J by 0 bases. Germline assignment: CDR1 MNHNY and CDR2 SVGAGI (reference sequence). DNA for the CDR3: TGTGCCGCACAGGGGGCGAGCACAGATACGCAGTATTTT. Protein: CAAQGASTDTQYF.

CDR3 residues: CASSPRTGELFF. In nucleotides, the CDR3 is TGTGCCAGCAGTCCCCGCACCGGGGAGCTGTTTTTT. V gene TRBV28 combines with J gene TRBJ2-2, with D hard to call. The V and J ends lost 5 bases and 4 bases respectively, with 5 bases between them. The germline gives CDR1 MDHEN, CDR2 SYDVKM. The length of the CDR3 is 12 residues.

The chain combines TRBV11-2 with TRBJ2-1; 8 nucleotides agree with TRBD2. There are 14 residues in the CDR3. With V trimmed by 3 bases and J by 9 bases, 7 bases remained unmatched. The germline V gene has CDR1 SGHAT and CDR2 FQNNGV. CDR3 bases: TGTGCCAGCAGCTTTTCGGGAGGGCCAGGTGAGCAGTTCTTC. It is translated as CASSFSGGPGEQFF.

The chain joins TRBV5-6 to TRBJ2-7; 9 nucleotides agree with TRBD1. The trim removed 1 base at V and 4 bases at J, leaving 12 bases unmatched. The CDR3 sequence is 17 residues long. Germline V gene data show CDR1 as SGHDT and CDR2 as YYEEEE. CDR3 region: CASSLCVIPDRGYEQYF. The CDR3 DNA sequence: TGTGCCAGCAGCTTGTGCGTCATCCCGGACAGGGGTTACGAGCAGTACTTC.

This chain uses TRBV12-3 or TRBV12-4 with TRBJ2-1; tentative D call: TRBD1 (6 bases). V lost 3 bases to trimming and J lost 15 bases, with 18 bases between them. CDR3 length: 13 residues. CDR3 in DNA: TGTGCCAGCAGTTTCTCGGAGGAGGACAGTTCGTTCTTC. It yields the protein CASSFSEEDSSFF.

This chain joins TRBV20-1 and TRBJ1-1; D remains unclear. V dropped 3 bases and J dropped 4 bases, with 9 bases sitting between them. This CDR3 comprises 12 residues. CDR1 is DFQATT, CDR2 SNEGSKA, per germline (reference sequence). The CDR3 region is CSASSSGTEAFF. DNA of the CDR3: TGCAGTGCTAGTAGTTCGGGCACTGAAGCTTTCTTT.

This chain connects TRBV19 to TRBJ2-7; D call uncertain. V was shortened by 3 bases and J by 6 bases, with 9 bases between the two germline ends. Germline assignment: CDR1 LNHDA and CDR2 SQIVND (reference sequence). The CDR3 spans 12 residues. CDR3 protein: CASSMRGGEQYF. As DNA, the CDR3 is TGTGCCAGTAGTATGAGAGGTGGCGAGCAGTACTTC.

V gene TRBV9 combines with J gene TRBJ2-3; 10 positions agree with TRBD2. The CDR3 is made up of 14 amino acids. CDR1 is SGDLS and CDR2 is YYNGEE in the germline V gene. The J segment lost 5 bases and the V segment lost 4 bases, leaving 4 bases of the junction unmatched. CDR3 residues: CASSSRLAGDTQYF. The CDR3 nucleotides read TGTGCCAGCAGCTCAAGACTAGCGGGAGATACGCAGTATTTT.